This T cell receptor beta chain was sequenced during a study of shared clonotypes between healthy human individuals. Profiled with immunoSEQ multiplex PCR; TCRdb holds only in-frame clones, not every one. Of just over 2,000,000 clones in the sample, approximately 95% were seen once. Positive CCR7 selection of CD45RO-negative cells yielded the naive CD8 cells, and terminally differentiated effector memory CD45RA+ cells were excluded. V gave up 4 bases and J gave up 8 bases, with 16 bases separating them. The CDR3 extends over 14 amino acids. The V gene's germline CDR1 is SGDLS and CDR2 YYNGEE. This sequence joins TRBV9 and TRBJ2-1; possibly TRBD2 for D (5 bases). The receptor was derived from a man aged 18 to 35 in good health. Material for sequencing was naive CD8+ T cells sorted from blood. The CDR3 spells CASSTTTSFYEQFF. The CDR3 DNA sequence: TGTGCCAGCAGCACGACCACTAGTTTCTATGAGCAGTTCTTC.